The 23 T cell receptor beta chains reported below all come from one sample, sequenced in a study of blood T cell repertoires in COVID-19. The protocol was immunoSEQ multiplex PCR, while the TCRdb copy is restricted to in-frame clones and leaves out a portion. The repertoire holds some 290,000 clones, with 90% to 95% as singletons. The sample consisted of PBMCs or T cells enriched from blood (not recorded which). These receptors came from a woman aged 25 to 39 who had been exposed to COVID-19.

This clone was counted ten times or more. The chain combines TRBV5-4 with TRBJ1-2, with D perhaps TRBD1 (5 bases). V was shortened by 0 bases and J by 5 bases, with 11 bases between the two germline ends. Germline CDR1 and CDR2: SGHNT and YYREEE (reference sequence). CDR3 length: 14 amino acids. The CDR3 region is CASSLAFRDYGYTF. CDR3 DNA: TGTGCCAGCAGCTTGGCTTTCAGGGATTATGGCTACACCTTC.

The rearrangement links TRBV24-1 to TRBJ2-5; 9 bases agree with TRBD1. Per the germline V gene, CDR1 is KGHDR and CDR2 is SFDVKD. The J segment lost 3 bases and the V segment lost 2 bases, leaving 3 bases of the junction unmatched. The CDR3 totals 15 residues. The CDR3 loop is CATSDSTGGEETQYF. DNA for the CDR3: TGTGCCACCAGTGATTCGACAGGGGGGGAAGAGACCCAGTACTTC.

The genes are TRBV19 and TRBJ1-6; the D gene is possibly TRBD1 (5 bases). With 5 bases removed from V and 7 bases from J, the gap between germline ends came to 15 bases. The CDR3 contains 15 residues. The germline gives CDR1 LNHDA, CDR2 SQIVND (reference sequence). The CDR3 sequence: CASSDRNTFNSPLHF. CDR3 DNA sequence: TGTGCCAGTAGTGACAGAAATACTTTCAATTCACCCCTCCACTTT.

This chain joins TRBV19 and TRBJ1-1, with unresolved D. This CDR3 is built from 13 residues. Trimming left V 8 bases short and J 1 base short, with 11 bases between. The germline gives CDR1 LNHDA, CDR2 SQIVND (reference sequence). CDR3 DNA sequence: TGTGCCAGTTTAAGTTTCAGGAACACTGAAGCTTTCTTT. It encodes CASLSFRNTEAFF.

The chain carries TRBV15 and TRBJ2-7, with 7 bases identical to TRBD1. Per germline, CDR1 LNHNV and CDR2 YYDKDF (reference sequence). The CDR3 length is 13 residues. With V trimmed by 0 bases and J by 6 bases, 2 bases remained unmatched. In nucleotides, the CDR3 is TGTGCCACCAGCAGAGATGCAGGGGGCGAGCAGTACTTC. It specifies CATSRDAGGEQYF. The whole variable domain, filled in from reference TRBV15 and TRBJ2-7, reads DAMVIQNPRYQVTQFGKPVTLSCSQTLNHNVMYWYQQKSSQAPKLLFHYYDKDFNNEADTPDNFQSRRPNTSFCFLDIRSPGLGDTAMYLCATSRDAGGEQYFGPGTRLTVT.

V usage is TRBV5-1 and J usage is TRBJ1-2; no definite D call. Germline assignment: CDR1 SGHRS and CDR2 YFSETQ. The CDR3 is made up of 14 amino acids. Between the trimmed V and J ends, which lost 4 bases and 2 bases, there was a span of 12 bases. The CDR3 loop is CASSQEAGNYGYTF. CDR3 nucleotide sequence: TGCGCCAGCAGCCAGGAGGCAGGCAACTATGGCTACACCTTC.

V usage is TRBV24-1 and J usage is TRBJ2-3, with 7 bases fitting TRBD2. The CDR3 is 15 amino acids. The V gene end was trimmed by 4 bases and the J gene end by 1 base; junction bases not matched to a gene: 4. In germline, CDR1 is KGHDR, CDR2 SFDVKD. CDR3 residues: CATSEPSGGTDTQYF. In nucleotides, the CDR3 is TGTGCCACCAGTGAACCCAGCGGGGGCACAGATACGCAGTATTTT.

The CDR3 reads CASSQSQGWETQYF. In nucleotides, the CDR3 is TGCGCCAGCAGCCAATCTCAGGGGTGGGAGACCCAGTACTTC. The V call is TRBV4-1, the J call TRBJ2-5, with a weak D call TRBD1 (6 bases). V lost 2 bases, J lost 5 bases, and 12 bases lay in between. The CDR3 is made up of 14 amino acids. Germline lookup yields CDR1 MGHRA and CDR2 YSYEKL.

The gene calls are TRBV4-1 and TRBJ1-4, with D hard to call. Germline CDR1 reads MGHRA; CDR2 reads YSYEKL. V was cut by 0 bases and J by 0 bases, with 14 bases left in between. This CDR3 comprises 18 residues. DNA of the CDR3: TGCGCCAGCAGCCAAGAAGCAGGAATCGATCCAACTAATGAAAAACTGTTTTTT. It specifies CASSQEAGIDPTNEKLFF.

The chain couples TRBV7-9 to TRBJ1-3; D ambiguous. The CDR3 is 17 amino acids. CDR1 is SEHNR, CDR2 FQNEAQ, per germline (reference sequence). Trimming removed 1 base at V and 3 bases at J, with 16 bases between. Here the CDR3 DNA reads TGTGCCAGCAGCTTAGGGGGAGAGTGGGTAGATGGAAACACCATATATTTT. As protein: CASSLGGEWVDGNTIYF.

The chain employs TRBV19 and TRBJ1-1; TRBD1 agrees at 10 bases. V lost 3 bases, J lost 5 bases, and 6 bases stayed unmatched. CDR1 and CDR2 (germline): LNHDA, SQIVND (reference sequence). The CDR3 is 15 amino acids. CDR3 coding DNA: TGTGCCAGTAGTATCCGGGACAGGGGAAGAACTGAAGCTTTCTTT. It translates to CASSIRDRGRTEAFF.

The rearrangement links TRBV6-6 to TRBJ1-2; no firm D call. The CDR3 runs 9 residues. CDR1 MNHNY and CDR2 SVGAGI come from the germline V gene (reference sequence). Between the trimmed V and J ends, which lost 10 bases and 5 bases, there was a span of 5 bases. DNA of the CDR3: TGTGCCACCGAGTATGGCTACACCTTC. It yields the protein CATEYGYTF.

This sequence joins TRBV3-1 (or the pseudogene TRBV3-2) and TRBJ1-3, with no clear D. The ends were cut back, 4 bases at V and 0 bases at J, with 13 bases in the middle. The germline gives CDR1 LGHDT, CDR2 YNNKEL (reference sequence). The CDR3 sequence is 16 residues long. The CDR3 sequence is CASSLHGRTSGNTIYF. The CDR3 nucleotides read TGTGCCAGCAGCCTCCATGGGCGTACCTCTGGAAACACCATATATTTT.

The CDR3 sequence: CASSLARAERSPLHF. The CDR3 bases are TGTGCCAGCAGCTTAGCCAGGGCGGAACGGTCACCCCTCCACTTT. V and J are TRBV7-8 and TRBJ1-6, with a possible D match to TRBD1 (5 bases). Germline V gene lookup returns CDR1 SGHVS and CDR2 FQNEAQ. This CDR3 has 15 residues. The ends were cut back, 0 bases at V and 10 bases at J, with 13 bases in the middle. The variable domain in full, completed from reference TRBV7-8 and TRBJ1-6, reads GAGVSQSPRYKVAKRGQDVALRCDPISGHVSLFWYQQALGQGPEFLTYFQNEAQLDKSGLPSDRFFAERPEGSVSTLKIQRTQQEDSAVYLCASSLARAERSPLHFGNGTRLTVT.

The chain links TRBV7-6 to TRBJ1-2; D is perhaps TRBD1 (5 bases). The germline V gene encodes CDR1 SGHVS and CDR2 FNYEAQ. V was trimmed by 1 base and J by 5 bases, leaving 17 bases between them. This CDR3 comprises 16 residues. The CDR3 bases are TGTGCCAGCAGCTTAGAAAATATGGGGGGAGCTTATGGCTACACCTTC. Its protein is CASSLENMGGAYGYTF.

The chain couples TRBV7-9 to TRBJ1-2; D uncertain. The V end was cut by 1 base, the J end by 0 bases, with 9 bases between. Germline V gene lookup returns CDR1 SEHNR and CDR2 FQNEAQ (reference sequence). CDR3 size: 15 residues. CDR3 sequence: CASSLGASSNYGYTF. Here the CDR3 DNA reads TGTGCCAGCAGCTTAGGGGCCAGTTCTAACTATGGCTACACCTTC.

This rearrangement joins TRBV19 to TRBJ1-3; the D gene is possibly TRBD1 (6 bases). Germline assignment: CDR1 LNHDA and CDR2 SQIVND (reference sequence). There are 14 residues in the CDR3. The V end lost 9 bases, the J end lost 2 bases, and 14 bases lay between the germline ends. CDR3 protein: CASLAGATGNTIYF. CDR3 sequence (DNA): TGTGCCAGCCTAGCAGGGGCGACTGGAAACACCATATATTTT.

The V gene is TRBV5-1, the J gene TRBJ1-5, with 9 bases fitting TRBD1. V lost 4 bases and J lost 3; bases outside the gene matches: 8. Per the germline V gene, CDR1 is SGHRS and CDR2 is YFSETQ. The CDR3 totals 16 residues. CDR3 nucleotides: TGCGCCAGCAGCCCTGGGACAGGGAGGCTCAATCAGCCCCAGCATTTT. Translated, it gives CASSPGTGRLNQPQHF.

V usage is TRBV5-1 and J usage is TRBJ1-3, with 7 bases identical to TRBD1. The CDR3 is 16 residues long. Per germline, CDR1 SGHRS and CDR2 YFSETQ. J was trimmed by 0 bases and V by 4 bases; bases with no gene match: 7. The CDR3 loop reads CASSQDREVSGNTIYF. CDR3 bases: TGCGCCAGCAGCCAAGACAGGGAGGTCTCTGGAAACACCATATATTTT. Together with reference TRBV5-1 and TRBJ1-3, the CDR3 gives the full variable domain: KAGVTQTPRYLIKTRGQQVTLSCSPISGHRSVSWYQQTPGQGLQFLFEYFSETQRNKGNFPGRFSGRQFSNSRSEMNVSTLELGDSALYLCASSQDREVSGNTIYFGEGSWLTVV.

The gene calls are TRBV7-3 and TRBJ2-1; tentative D call: TRBD2 (5 bases). Germline V gives CDR1 SGHTA, CDR2 FQGTGA. The CDR3 has 10 amino acids. The V and J ends lost 6 bases and 16 bases respectively, with 13 bases between them. The CDR3 nucleotides read TGTGCCAGCAGTCGTTGGACTGATTTCTTC. Protein product: CASSRWTDFF.

The chain employs TRBV15 and TRBJ1-2; D is uncertain. V was clipped by 3 bases and J by 7 bases, with 12 bases between them. The CDR3 has 13 residues. The V gene's germline CDR1 is LNHNV and CDR2 YYDKDF (reference sequence). CDR3 amino acids: CATSSRGNGGYTF. The CDR3 coding sequence is TGTGCCACCAGCAGTAGAGGTAACGGTGGCTACACCTTC.

This clone was observed a single time. V usage is TRBV6-5 and J usage is TRBJ1-1; D uncertain. Trimming removed 2 bases from V and 1 base from J, with 11 bases in between. Germline values: CDR1 MNHEY, CDR2 SVGAGI. The CDR3 length is 15 residues. The CDR3 loop is CASSYLGRTNTEAFF. CDR3 DNA sequence: TGTGCCAGCAGTTACCTCGGGAGAACGAACACTGAAGCTTTCTTT.

CDR3 amino acids: CASNHDRPPLNYGYTF. CDR3 nucleotides: TGTGCCAGCAACCACGACAGGCCCCCACTTAACTATGGCTACACCTTC. The genes are TRBV28 and TRBJ1-2; D perhaps matches TRBD1 (6 bases). V shed 7 bases and J shed 1 base, with 19 bases lying between them. The CDR3 is 16 residues long. From germline, CDR1 is MDHEN and CDR2 SYDVKM.